These T cell receptor beta chains were read from a single sample in a study of blood T cell repertoires in COVID-19. Produced via immunoSEQ multiplex PCR; TCRdb's table is partial and in-frame only. The sample shows 150,000 to 200,000 clones, over 80% of them seen only once. Sequencing used peripheral blood. These receptors were obtained from a man aged 65 to 79 who had recovered from COVID-19. CDR3s include the opening cysteine and the closing phenylalanine or tryptophan. The order of the fields is D gene, J gene, clone size, V gene, CDR3 protein, CDR3 DNA. D genes are given only for firm matches. The listing skips clone size in some rows; elsewhere it reads once, few, many or a size class.

.	TRBJ2-1	.	TRBV28	CASSYYAGRSNNEQFF	TGTGCCAGCAGTTACTACGCGGGACGGAGTAACAATGAGCAGTTCTTC
.	TRBJ1-1	.	TRBV13	CASTIGGEERNTEAFF	TGTGCCAGCACCATTGGAGGTGAGGAGAGGAACACTGAAGCTTTCTTT
TRBD2	TRBJ2-2	.	TRBV27	CASSLVVGSGITGELFF	TGTGCCAGCAGTCTCGTCGTTGGTAGCGGGATCACCGGGGAGCTGTTTTTT
TRBD2	TRBJ2-5	.	TRBV20-1	CSASFSGRARETQYF	TGCAGTGCTAGTTTTTCCGGGAGGGCCCGGGAGACCCAGTACTTC
TRBD2	TRBJ2-1	.	TRBV5-1	CASQPTSNYNEQFF	TGCGCCAGCCAGCCGACTAGCAATTACAATGAGCAGTTCTTC
TRBD1	TRBJ2-7	.	TRBV9	CASSKGQGTYEQYF	TGTGCCAGCAGCAAGGGACAGGGGACCTACGAGCAGTACTTC
TRBD1	TRBJ2-4	once	TRBV11-2	CASSLGQGIAKNIQYF	TGTGCCAGCAGCCTCGGACAGGGGATAGCCAAAAACATTCAGTACTTC
TRBD1	TRBJ2-7	.	TRBV29-1	CSVSQGPYYEQYF	TGCAGCGTTTCACAGGGGCCCTACTACGAGCAGTACTTC
.	TRBJ1-2	.	TRBV28	CASSLFETDYGYTF	TGTGCCAGCAGTTTGTTTGAGACAGACTATGGCTACACCTTC
.	TRBJ2-7	.	TRBV27	CASSLFQGSYEQYF	TGTGCCAGCAGTTTATTCCAGGGATCCTACGAGCAGTACTTC
TRBD2	TRBJ2-7	.	TRBV9	CASSVEGTSAYEQYF	TGTGCCAGCAGCGTAGAAGGGACTAGCGCTTACGAGCAGTACTTC
TRBD1	TRBJ2-7	.	TRBV9	CASSPRTGRNYEQYF	TGTGCCAGCAGCCCCCGGACAGGGCGGAACTACGAGCAGTACTTC
.	TRBJ2-7	.	TRBV6-6	CASSLGTLFYEQYF	TGTGCCAGCAGTCTCGGGACTCTTTTCTACGAGCAGTACTTC
.	TRBJ1-6	.	TRBV7-3	CASSLGGKGSPLHF	TGTGCCAGCAGCTTAGGGGGGAAAGGATCACCCCTCCACTTT
TRBD2	TRBJ2-3	.	TRBV9	CASSVATPTSGNTDTQYF	TGTGCCAGCAGCGTAGCGACCCCGACTAGCGGGAACACAGATACGCAGTATTTT
.	TRBJ1-1	.	TRBV9	CASSAAVGEAFF	TGTGCCAGCAGCGCCGCGGTGGGTGAAGCTTTCTTT
TRBD1	TRBJ1-1	.	TRBV19	CASRPSGTGTEAFF	TGTGCCAGTAGGCCGTCCGGGACAGGGACTGAAGCTTTCTTT
TRBD2	TRBJ2-1	.	TRBV10-2	CASSLTGTSFEQFF	TGCGCCAGCAGCCTCACAGGGACTAGCTTCGAGCAGTTCTTC
TRBD2	TRBJ2-7	.	TRBV9	CASSEAPLLAGGAAYEQYF	TGTGCCAGCAGCGAGGCTCCCTTGCTAGCGGGAGGGGCAGCCTACGAGCAGTACTTC
TRBD2	TRBJ2-7	.	TRBV7-6	CASSLGEGRSYEQYF	TGTGCCAGCAGCTTAGGGGAGGGCCGCTCCTACGAGCAGTACTTC
TRBD1	TRBJ1-6	.	TRBV7-8	CASSFGQDNSPLHF	TGTGCCAGCAGCTTCGGACAGGATAATTCACCCCTCCACTTT
TRBD1	TRBJ1-5	.	TRBV6-5	CASSQGQSNQPQHF	TGTGCCAGCAGCCAGGGACAGAGCAATCAGCCCCAGCATTTT
.	TRBJ1-1	.	TRBV10-3	CAISDRTANTEAFF	TGTGCCATCAGTGACCGGACAGCTAACACTGAAGCTTTCTTT
.	TRBJ2-2	.	TRBV9	CASSPPGQHTGELFF	TGTGCCAGCAGCCCCCCGGGACAACACACCGGGGAGCTGTTTTTT
.	TRBJ1-2	.	TRBV28	CASSFLGRGRYGYTF	TGTGCCAGCAGTTTCCTCGGCAGGGGTCGGTATGGCTACACCTTC
TRBD1	TRBJ2-2	.	TRBV7-8	CASSRTGVNTGELFF	TGTGCCAGCAGTCGGACAGGGGTTAACACCGGGGAGCTGTTTTTT
TRBD1	TRBJ1-2	.	TRBV3-1/TRBV3-2	CASSQRTGEGNYGYTF	TGTGCCAGCAGCCAAAGGACAGGGGAAGGCAACTATGGCTACACCTTC
TRBD1	TRBJ1-4	.	TRBV6-5	CASSQGAFNEKLFF	TGTGCCAGCAGTCAGGGGGCATTTAATGAAAAACTGTTTTTT
TRBD1	TRBJ2-3	few	TRBV4-1	CASSQDSGRGPDTQYF	TGCGCCAGCAGCCAAGATTCGGGCAGGGGGCCAGATACGCAGTATTTT
.	TRBJ2-2	once	TRBV11-3	CASSRSRTGELFF	TGTGCCAGCAGTCGGAGTCGAACCGGGGAGCTGTTTTTT
.	TRBJ2-1	.	TRBV6-5	CASRTRNEQFF	TGTGCCAGCAGGACTAGGAATGAGCAGTTCTTC
TRBD1	TRBJ2-7	.	TRBV6-2/TRBV6-3	CASSSTGGLRDEQYF	TGTGCCAGCAGTTCGACAGGGGGCCTCCGGGACGAGCAGTACTTC
.	TRBJ2-3	.	TRBV3-1/TRBV3-2	CASSQVGTDTQYF	TGTGCCAGCAGCCAAGTCGGCACAGATACGCAGTATTTT
TRBD2	TRBJ2-1	.	TRBV7-9	CASRGTSGARSSYNEQFF	TGTGCCAGCAGAGGGACTAGCGGGGCCAGAAGCTCCTACAATGAGCAGTTCTTC
.	TRBJ2-3	.	TRBV6-5	CASSYQDTQYF	TGTGCCAGCAGTTACCAAGATACGCAGTATTTT
TRBD2	TRBJ2-7	.	TRBV6-5	CASSTVAGGGYEQYF	TGTGCCAGCAGTACCGTAGCGGGAGGGGGCTACGAGCAGTACTTC
.	TRBJ2-5	.	TRBV18	CASSLAGKETQYF	TGTGCCAGCTCACTTGCGGGAAAGGAGACCCAGTACTTC
.	TRBJ1-4	.	TRBV6-6	CASSYFGATNEKLFF	TGTGCCAGCAGTTACTTCGGGGCAACTAATGAAAAACTGTTTTTT
TRBD1	TRBJ2-7	.	TRBV5-4	CASSSGTGGSYEQYF	TGTGCCAGCAGTTCCGGGACAGGGGGCTCCTACGAGCAGTACTTC
TRBD1	TRBJ1-5	.	TRBV19	CASSPGQGVQPQHF	TGTGCCAGTAGTCCCGGACAGGGGGTTCAGCCCCAGCATTTT
TRBD1	TRBJ2-3	.	TRBV19	CASSISGQGHRDTQYF	TGTGCCAGTAGTATTTCGGGACAGGGCCATAGAGATACGCAGTATTTT
.	TRBJ1-4	.	TRBV2	CASKTDTTNEKLFF	TGTGCCAGCAAAACAGATACTACTAATGAAAAACTGTTTTTT
TRBD1	TRBJ2-5	.	TRBV30	CAWSGVGTAEETQYF	TGTGCCTGGAGTGGAGTGGGGACAGCGGAAGAGACCCAGTACTTC
.	TRBJ1-2	once	TRBV6-5	CASSYSKAMGGYGYTF	TGTGCCAGCAGTTACTCGAAGGCTATGGGGGGCTATGGCTACACCTTC
TRBD1	TRBJ2-7	.	TRBV29-1	CSVEAQGAGDEQYF	TGCAGCGTTGAAGCCCAGGGGGCCGGCGACGAGCAGTACTTC
TRBD2	TRBJ2-3	.	TRBV7-2	CASSLNGLQWGRADTQYF	TGTGCCAGCAGCTTAAACGGCCTTCAGTGGGGGAGGGCAGATACGCAGTATTTT
TRBD1	TRBJ2-7	.	TRBV24-1	CATSAGQGASYEQYF	TGTGCCACCAGTGCTGGACAGGGGGCTTCCTACGAGCAGTACTTC
TRBD2	TRBJ2-5	few	TRBV9	CASSVASGSQETQYF	TGTGCCAGCAGCGTGGCTAGCGGGAGTCAAGAGACCCAGTACTTC
TRBD2	TRBJ2-2	.	TRBV4-2	CASSSGLAGPGELFF	TGTGCCAGCAGCTCGGGACTAGCAGGGCCCGGGGAGCTGTTTTTT
.	TRBJ1-1	.	TRBV6-5	CASTSGGAENTEAFF	TGTGCCAGCACCTCAGGAGGGGCCGAGAACACTGAAGCTTTCTTT
TRBD1	TRBJ2-7	.	TRBV3-1/TRBV3-2	CASSLRDRVGYEQYF	TGTGCCAGCAGCCTTCGGGACAGGGTGGGCTACGAGCAGTACTTC
.	TRBJ2-5	.	TRBV19	CASSIARDMWKAQYF	TGTGCCAGTAGTATAGCCCGGGACATGTGGAAAGCCCAGTACTTC
.	TRBJ2-7	.	TRBV30	CAWSKGTLVSYEQYF	TGTGCCTGGAGTAAAGGGACACTCGTCTCCTACGAGCAGTACTTC
TRBD1	TRBJ2-1	.	TRBV27	CASSPTGDRNEQFF	TGTGCCAGCAGTCCGACAGGGGATCGCAATGAGCAGTTCTTC
TRBD2	TRBJ2-2	.	TRBV11-2	CASSRGVAGELFF	TGTGCCAGCAGCCGGGGGGTGGCCGGGGAGCTGTTTTTT
.	TRBJ2-2	.	TRBV27	CASSLGATGELFF	TGTGCCAGCAGTTTAGGGGCCACCGGGGAGCTGTTTTTT
TRBD1	TRBJ1-6	.	TRBV30	CACGTGGGSPLHF	TGTGCCTGCGGAACAGGGGGGGGTTCACCCCTCCACTTT